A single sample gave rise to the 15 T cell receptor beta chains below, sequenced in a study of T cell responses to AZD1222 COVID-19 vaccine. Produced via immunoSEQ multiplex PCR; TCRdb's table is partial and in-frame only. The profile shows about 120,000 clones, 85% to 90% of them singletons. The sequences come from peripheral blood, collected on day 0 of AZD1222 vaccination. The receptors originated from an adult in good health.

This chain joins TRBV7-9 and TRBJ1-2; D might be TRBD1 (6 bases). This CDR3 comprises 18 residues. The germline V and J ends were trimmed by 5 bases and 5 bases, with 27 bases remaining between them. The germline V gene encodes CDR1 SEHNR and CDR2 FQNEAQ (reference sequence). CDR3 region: CASSRLPTDSQPSYGYTF. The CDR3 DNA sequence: TGTGCCAGCAGCCGATTACCGACGGACAGTCAGCCAAGTTATGGCTACACCTTC.

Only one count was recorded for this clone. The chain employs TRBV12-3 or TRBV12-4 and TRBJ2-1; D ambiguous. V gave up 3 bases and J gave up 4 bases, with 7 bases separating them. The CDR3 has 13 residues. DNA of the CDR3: TGTGCCAGCAGTTTTTCCACGTACAATGAGCAGTTCTTC. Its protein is CASSFSTYNEQFF.

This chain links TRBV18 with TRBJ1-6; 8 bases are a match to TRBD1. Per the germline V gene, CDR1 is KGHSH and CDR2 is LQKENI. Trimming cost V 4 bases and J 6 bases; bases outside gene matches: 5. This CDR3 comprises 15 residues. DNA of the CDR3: TGTGCCAGCTCACTTGCAGGGGGCTCTAATTCACCCCTCCACTTT. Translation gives CASSLAGGSNSPLHF.

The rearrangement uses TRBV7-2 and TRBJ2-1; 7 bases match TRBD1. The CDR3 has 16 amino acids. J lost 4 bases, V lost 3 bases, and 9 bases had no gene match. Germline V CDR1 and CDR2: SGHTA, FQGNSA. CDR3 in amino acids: CASSFIGGTAYNEQFF. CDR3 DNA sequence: TGTGCCAGCAGCTTCATTGGTGGGACAGCGTACAATGAGCAGTTCTTC.

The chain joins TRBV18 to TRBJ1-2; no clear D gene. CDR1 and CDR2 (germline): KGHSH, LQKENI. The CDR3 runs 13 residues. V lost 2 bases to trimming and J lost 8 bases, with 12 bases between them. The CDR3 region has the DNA TGTGCCAGCTCACCATCTGGGCAGGAAGGCTACACCTTC. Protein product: CASSPSGQEGYTF.

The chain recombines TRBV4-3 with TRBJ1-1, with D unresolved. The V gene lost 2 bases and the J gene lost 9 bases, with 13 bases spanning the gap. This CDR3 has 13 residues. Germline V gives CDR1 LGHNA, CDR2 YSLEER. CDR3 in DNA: TGCGCCAGCAGCCAAAACCCGTCCTCTAAAGCTTTCTTT. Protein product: CASSQNPSSKAFF.

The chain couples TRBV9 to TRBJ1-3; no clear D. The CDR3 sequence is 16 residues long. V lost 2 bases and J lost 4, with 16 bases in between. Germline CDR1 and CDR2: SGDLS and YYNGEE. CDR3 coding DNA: TGTGCCAGCAGCGTTAATCCCATCGGATCGGGAAACACCATATATTTT. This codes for CASSVNPIGSGNTIYF.

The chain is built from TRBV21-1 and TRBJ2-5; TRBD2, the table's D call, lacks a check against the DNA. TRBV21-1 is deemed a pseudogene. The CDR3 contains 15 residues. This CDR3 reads CASSKGYHHWETQYF. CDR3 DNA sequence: TGTGCCAGCAGCAAAGGCTACCACCACTGGGAGACCCAGTACTTC.

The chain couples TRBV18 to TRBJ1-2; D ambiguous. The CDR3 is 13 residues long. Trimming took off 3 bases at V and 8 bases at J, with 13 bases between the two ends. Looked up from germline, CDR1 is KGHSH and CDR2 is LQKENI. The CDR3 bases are TGTGCCAGCTCACCCCAGATGGTGGGGGGCTACACCTTC. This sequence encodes CASSPQMVGGYTF.

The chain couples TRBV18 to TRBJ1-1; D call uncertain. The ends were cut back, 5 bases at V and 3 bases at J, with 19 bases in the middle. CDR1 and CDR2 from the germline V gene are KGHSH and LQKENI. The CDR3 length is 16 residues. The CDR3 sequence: CASSYGLGSVDTEAFF. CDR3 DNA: TGTGCCAGCTCATATGGACTGGGGAGTGTAGACACTGAAGCTTTCTTT. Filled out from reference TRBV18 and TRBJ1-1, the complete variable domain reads NAGVMQNPRHLVRRRGQEARLRCSPMKGHSHVYWYRQLPEEGLKFMVYLQKENIIDESGMPKERFSAEFPKEGPSILRIQQVVRGDSAAYFCASSYGLGSVDTEAFFGQGTRLTVV.

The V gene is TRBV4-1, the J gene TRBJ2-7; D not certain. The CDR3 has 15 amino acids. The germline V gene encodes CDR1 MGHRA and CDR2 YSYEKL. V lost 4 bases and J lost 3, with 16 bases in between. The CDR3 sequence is CASSRWRSVGYEQYF. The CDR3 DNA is TGCGCCAGCAGCCGGTGGCGTTCAGTTGGCTACGAGCAGTACTTC.

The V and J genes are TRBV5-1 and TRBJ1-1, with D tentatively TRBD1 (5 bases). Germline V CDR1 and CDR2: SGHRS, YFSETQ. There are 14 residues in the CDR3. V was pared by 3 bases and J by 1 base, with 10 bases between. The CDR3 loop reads CASSSQGPNTEAFF. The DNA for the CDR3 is TGCGCCAGCAGCTCCCAGGGCCCGAACACTGAAGCTTTCTTT.

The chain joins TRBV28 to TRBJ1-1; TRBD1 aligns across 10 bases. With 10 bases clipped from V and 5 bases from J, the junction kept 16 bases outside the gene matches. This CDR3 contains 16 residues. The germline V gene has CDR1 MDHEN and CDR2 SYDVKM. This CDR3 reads CATTGGGQGLGTEAFF. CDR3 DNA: TGTGCCACCACCGGGGGGGGACAGGGGCTCGGGACTGAAGCTTTCTTT.

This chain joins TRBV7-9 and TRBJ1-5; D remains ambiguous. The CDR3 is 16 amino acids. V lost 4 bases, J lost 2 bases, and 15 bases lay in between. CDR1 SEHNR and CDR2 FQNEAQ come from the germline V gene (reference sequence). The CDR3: CASSSDRLHGNQPQHF. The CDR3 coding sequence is TGTGCCAGCAGCTCGGACCGACTTCATGGCAATCAGCCCCAGCATTTT.

Here the CDR3 reads CASSVVIPRERITGSTEAFF. The CDR3 nucleotides are TGTGCCAGCAGCGTAGTTATTCCCCGAGAAAGAATAACAGGGTCCACTGAAGCTTTCTTT. The V call is TRBV9, the J call TRBJ1-1, with D perhaps TRBD1 (6 bases). Looked up from germline, CDR1 is SGDLS and CDR2 is YYNGEE. This CDR3 is 20 amino acids long. Trimming pared 0 bases from V and 4 bases from J, leaving 28 bases between.